The present entry profiles one T cell receptor (beta chain) with its context. One entry per CDR3 protein, called by TCRdb with MiXCR from the 5' RACE reads. This repertoire shows some 440,000 distinct CDR3 sequences, roughly a quarter found once; its top ten account for 2.9%. This CDR3 is 17 amino acids long. In germline, CDR1 is SGHTA, CDR2 FQGNSA. V trimming: 2 bases; J trimming: 5 bases; junction bases outside the gene matches: 12. This specimen comes from a study of identical twins. In addition, the sample was reused for a study of T cells expressing NK-cell markers. Per that paper: Beta-chain profiling covered CD3+CD56+NKG2C+, CD3+CD56+NKG2C- and CD3+CD56-NKG2C+ sorted subsets. The dominant NKG2C+ clonotypes represented about 1.0-7.0% of CD8+ T cells in more than five donors. Among a few donors, these clonotypes also ranked first in the CD3+CD56-NKG2C+ fraction. It remained uncertain whether the expanded NKG2C+ T cell clones were specific for HCMV antigens.

The specimen sequenced was CD4+ T cells sorted from blood. The rearrangement uses TRBV7-2 and TRBJ1-1, with 9 bases fitting TRBD1. The sequence derives from a young woman in good health. In DNA form, the CDR3 reads TGTGCCAGCAGCTTACAGCGACAGGGGGATCAAGGGACTGAAGCTTTCTTT. Its protein product is CASSLQRQGDQGTEAFF.